This T cell receptor (beta chain) was identified during a study of Ad26.COV2.S vaccination and SARS-CoV-2 variants. Using immunoSEQ multiplex PCR, the repertoire was profiled, and TCRdb retains in-frame clones only, with some absent. The data contain approximately 420,000 clones, around 85% of them singletons. Study-wide results and limits: The TCR breadth and depth analyses may have produced an underestimate of total T cell responses. Comparability of non-spike TCR breadth was observed across vaccine and placebo recipients.

The CDR3 spans 14 residues. CDR1 is SEHNR and CDR2 is FQNEAQ in the germline V gene (reference sequence). V was cut by 1 base and J by 1 base, with 7 bases left in between. Turning to this clone: Antigen unknown.

Treatment defined: 15 to 20 received Ad26.COV2.S at low or high dose, single or two shots; 5 received placebo; per-sample allocation not given. Each sample was drawn 63 days after the first injection (of vaccine or placebo). The administered vaccine (an Ad26 vector) expressed Wuhan-strain SARS-CoV-2 spike. This TCR was recovered from a person aged 18 to 65 who received the Ad26.COV2.S COVID-19 vaccine or a placebo. This chain connects TRBV7-9 to TRBJ1-1; tentatively, D is TRBD1 (5 bases). The sample in question was peripheral blood, obtained in a trial of Ad26.COV2.S vaccine versus placebo. The CDR3 reads CASSLDGANTEAFF. CDR3 nucleotides: TGTGCCAGCAGCTTAGATGGGGCGAACACTGAAGCTTTCTTT.